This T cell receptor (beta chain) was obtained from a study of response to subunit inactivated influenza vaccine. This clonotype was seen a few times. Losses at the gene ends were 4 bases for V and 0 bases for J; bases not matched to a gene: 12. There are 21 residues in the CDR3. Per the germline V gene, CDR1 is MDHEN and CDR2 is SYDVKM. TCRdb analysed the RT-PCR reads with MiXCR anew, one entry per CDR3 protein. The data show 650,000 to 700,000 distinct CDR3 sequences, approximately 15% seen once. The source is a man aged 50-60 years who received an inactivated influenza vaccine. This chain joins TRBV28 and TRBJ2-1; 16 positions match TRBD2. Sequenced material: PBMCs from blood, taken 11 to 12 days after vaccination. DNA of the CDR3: TGTGCCAGCAGTTCCCTCCCGGGACTAGCGGGAGGGCGGGGCTCCTACAATGAGCAGTTCTTC. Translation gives CASSSLPGLAGGRGSYNEQFF.